This TCR beta chain was captured by sequencing in a study of CD8 T cells in Susac syndrome. When the RNA was reverse transcribed, random hexamers were used with an input of about 0.45 to 1 ug. With immunoSEQ multiplex PCR, TCR beta CDR3 was amplified across 54 Vbeta and 13 Jbeta. MiXCR was run by TCRdb on the immunoSEQ multiplex PCR reads, yielding one entry per CDR3 protein. This sample has about 150,000 distinct CDR3 sequences, with just under 97% found just once. CDR1 and CDR2 (germline): MNHEY, SMNVEV (reference sequence). This CDR3 has 15 amino acids. Unmatched junction bases numbered 7, after V lost 2 bases and J lost 7 bases. From blood CD8+ and CD4+ T cells, TCR beta sequences were generated. The multiple sclerosis controls, all treatment-naive patients, had relapsing-remitting disease that was stable or active.

The sample was CD8+ T cells from PBMCs. This TCR was sampled from a human donor with multiple sclerosis. The chain couples TRBV27 to TRBJ2-2; TRBD1 agrees at 7 bases. CDR3 in amino acids: CASSLKLQGFGELFF. The CDR3 DNA sequence: TGTGCCAGCAGTTTAAAGCTACAGGGGTTCGGGGAGCTGTTTTTT.